This entry lists 8 T cell receptor beta chains sequenced from one sample in a study of naive and memory T cell subsets. Two oligonucleotides, mixed equimolar, formed the beta constant-region primer covering TRBC1 and TRBC2. TCRdb used MiXCR to reprocess the UMI-ligation and nested PCR reads, holding one entry per CDR3 protein. The sample lists some 150,000 distinct CDR3 sequences, about 15% occurring once. The material sequenced was naive CD4+ T cells from blood. Source of these receptors: a human donor in good health.

DNA of the CDR3: TGTGCCTGGAGTTCAACGGGAGGGACCGGGGAGCTGTTTTTT. Encoded protein: CAWSSTGGTGELFF. J is TRBJ2-2 and V is TRBV30; TRBD2 agrees at 8 bases. The J segment lost 5 bases and the V segment lost 2 bases, leaving 4 bases of the junction unmatched. Germline V CDR1 and CDR2: GTSNPN, SVGIG (reference sequence). This CDR3 region has 14 residues.

The CDR3 is CASSPDSPNEKLFF. In DNA, the CDR3 is TGTGCCAGCAGCCCGGACAGCCCTAATGAAAAACTGTTTTTT. V gene TRBV3-1 combines with J gene TRBJ1-4; weak D call: TRBD1 (6 bases). The germline gives CDR1 LGHDT, CDR2 YNNKEL (reference sequence). This CDR3 has 14 amino acids. V lost 4 bases, J lost 3 bases, and 9 bases lay in between.

The DNA for the CDR3 is TGTGCCAGCAGTTTCGGGTCTAGCGGTAACTACGAGCAGTACTTC. Encoded protein: CASSFGSSGNYEQYF. V is TRBV27 and J is TRBJ2-7, with 7 bases matching TRBD2. With 3 bases clipped from V and 3 bases from J, the junction kept 8 bases outside the gene matches. The CDR3 has 15 amino acids. From germline, CDR1 is MNHEY and CDR2 SMNVEV (reference sequence).

The CDR3 here is CASSSGGASNQPQHF. CDR3 DNA: TGTGCCAGCAGCTCCGGGGGGGCCAGCAATCAGCCCCAGCATTTT. The rearrangement joins TRBV5-4 to TRBJ1-5; the D gene is possibly TRBD1 (6 bases). This CDR3 spans 15 amino acids. V lost 3 bases to trimming and J lost 1 base, with 11 bases between them. Germline values: CDR1 SGHNT, CDR2 YYREEE (reference sequence).

This clonotype came up a few times. The J gene is TRBJ2-1, the V gene TRBV6-4, with TRBD2 identical over 7 bases. The germline CDR1 and CDR2 sequences are MRHNA and SNTAGT. With V trimmed by 4 bases and J by 12 bases, 6 bases remained unmatched. This CDR3 has 12 amino acids. CDR3 sequence reads: CASSAVKRGQFF. The CDR3 nucleotides read TGTGCCAGCAGTGCAGTCAAGCGGGGGCAGTTCTTC.

J is TRBJ1-1 and V is TRBV9; a weak D match, TRBD1 (6 bases). V lost 0 bases and J 3 bases, leaving 6 bases between the germline ends. This CDR3 region has 13 residues. Germline V gene lookup returns CDR1 SGDLS and CDR2 YYNGEE. CDR3 amino acids: CASSVEGDTEAFF. CDR3 DNA sequence: TGTGCCAGCAGCGTAGAGGGGGACACTGAAGCTTTCTTT.

This clonotype was found a few times. In nucleotides, the CDR3 is TGTGCCAGCTCACCCGGACGGTTACAGGAGCAGTACTTC. Encoded protein: CASSPGRLQEQYF. The V and J genes are TRBV18 and TRBJ2-7; D remains ambiguous. V lost 3 bases, J lost 7 bases, and 13 bases lay in between. Germline CDR1 and CDR2: KGHSH and LQKENI. The CDR3 spans 13 residues.

The V and J genes are TRBV28 and TRBJ2-5; unclear D gene. Per the germline V gene, CDR1 is MDHEN and CDR2 is SYDVKM. The V end was cut by 3 bases, the J end by 2 bases, with 16 bases between. The CDR3 spans 16 residues. DNA of the CDR3: TGTGCCAGCAGTTTGGTTCCTTTGCTGAGGCAAGAGACCCAGTACTTC. Translation gives CASSLVPLLRQETQYF.